This T cell receptor beta chain was sequenced during a study of blood T cell repertoires in COVID-19. The wider study: The United States, Italy and Spain were the sources of the acute and convalescent COVID-19 samples. PBMCs, B-cell-depleted T cells, or T cells were the source of the cDNA or gDNA that made up the material.

Per the study methods: From reference gene primer amplification, estimates of nucleated cell counts were derived. Using immunoSEQ multiplex PCR, the repertoire was profiled, and TCRdb retains in-frame clones only, with some absent. V, J and clone size were drawn from that table, and D and trimming were deduced from the DNA. The sample carries around 23,000 clones, more than 80% recorded once. Per germline, CDR1 LGHDT and CDR2 YNNKEL (reference sequence). With 1 base clipped from V and 4 bases from J, the junction kept 13 bases outside the gene matches. The CDR3 consists of 18 residues. This clonotype originated in an elderly woman with active or convalescent COVID-19. This rearrangement joins TRBV3-1 (or the pseudogene TRBV3-2) to TRBJ1-3; 7 bases are shared with TRBD1. Specimen: peripheral blood. CDR3: CASSQGQTGSGSGNTIYF. For the CDR3, the DNA is TGTGCCAGCAGCCAAGGTCAGACAGGGTCGGGGTCCGGAAACACCATATATTTT.